This T cell receptor beta chain was identified in a study of blood T cell repertoires in COVID-19. Looking at the study overall: Sources were T cells, B-cell-depleted T cells, or PBMCs; the material itself was cDNA or gDNA.

TCRdb keeps only in-frame clones here, not all; method: immunoSEQ multiplex PCR. The sample holds about 42,000 clones; roughly three quarters are singletons and the top ten take 8.5%. Germline CDR1 and CDR2: ENHRY and SYGVKD. The V segment lost 8 bases and the J segment 5 bases; nucleotides outside the gene matches: 8. The CDR3 contains 14 residues. The rearrangement joins TRBV10-3 to TRBJ2-3; TRBD2 agrees at 9 bases. This clonotype was obtained from a man between 65 and 85 years old with active or convalescent COVID-19. Source material: peripheral blood. The CDR3 DNA follows: TGTGCCATCGTCCAGCGGGGGGCAGTAGATACGCAGTATTTT. Encoded protein: CAIVQRGAVDTQYF.